This entry concerns a single T cell receptor beta chain. Antigen specificity is unknown. This sample is drawn from a study of T cells after posttransplantation cyclophosphamide. The protocol was immunoSEQ multiplex PCR, while the TCRdb copy is restricted to in-frame clones and leaves out a portion. Here the sample spans around 50,000 clones, around nine tenths being singletons. This related bone marrow graft donor gave peripheral blood on the day of marrow donation. General study results and limits: Blood and skin or GI T cell repertoires showed limited TRB overlap. Later post-transplant blood repertoires were often dominated by donor CD8+ memory clones.

V gave up 6 bases and J gave up 4 bases; unmatched junction bases: 5. The germline V gene encodes CDR1 MNHNS and CDR2 SASEGT. This CDR3 contains 13 residues. The TCR comes from a woman aged 45-65 years in good health and a related stem cell transplant donor. This sequence joins TRBV6-1 and TRBJ1-1, with 7 bases matching TRBD1. Sequencing was carried out using PBMCs. For the CDR3, the DNA is TGTGCCAGCAGACTAGACAGGGCCACTGAAGCTTTCTTT. Translating it yields CASRLDRATEAFF.